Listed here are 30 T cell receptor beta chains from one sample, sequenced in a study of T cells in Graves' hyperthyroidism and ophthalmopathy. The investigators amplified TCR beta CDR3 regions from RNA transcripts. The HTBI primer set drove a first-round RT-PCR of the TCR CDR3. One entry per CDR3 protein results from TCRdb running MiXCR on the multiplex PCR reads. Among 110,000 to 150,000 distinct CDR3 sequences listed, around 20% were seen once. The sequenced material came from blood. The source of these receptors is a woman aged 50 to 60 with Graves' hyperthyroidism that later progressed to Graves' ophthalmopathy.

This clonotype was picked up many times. This CDR3 is CSARDGRTRTSGDYNEQFF. CDR3 bases: TGCAGTGCTAGAGATGGTCGCACGCGGACTAGCGGAGATTACAATGAGCAGTTCTTC. V and J are TRBV20-1 and TRBJ2-1, with 10 bases matching TRBD2. Per the germline V gene, CDR1 is DFQATT and CDR2 is SNEGSKA (reference sequence). J lost 4 bases, V lost 0 bases, and 15 bases had no gene match. The CDR3 extends over 19 amino acids.

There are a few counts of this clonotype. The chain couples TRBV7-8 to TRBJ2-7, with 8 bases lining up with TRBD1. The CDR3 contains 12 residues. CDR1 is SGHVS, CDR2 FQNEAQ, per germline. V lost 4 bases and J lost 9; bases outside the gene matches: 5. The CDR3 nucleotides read TGTGCCAGCAGCTATGGACAGGGCGGGCAGTACTTC. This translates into CASSYGQGGQYF. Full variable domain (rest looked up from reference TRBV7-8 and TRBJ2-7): GAGVSQSPRYKVAKRGQDVALRCDPISGHVSLFWYQQALGQGPEFLTYFQNEAQLDKSGLPSDRFFAERPEGSVSTLKIQRTQQEDSAVYLCASSYGQGGQYFGPGTRLTVT.

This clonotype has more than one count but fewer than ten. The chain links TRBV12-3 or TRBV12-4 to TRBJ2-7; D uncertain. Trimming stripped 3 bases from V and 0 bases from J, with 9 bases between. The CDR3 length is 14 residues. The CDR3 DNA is TGTGCCAGCAGTTTCGGTAGGAGCTCCTACGAGCAGTACTTC. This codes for CASSFGRSSYEQYF.

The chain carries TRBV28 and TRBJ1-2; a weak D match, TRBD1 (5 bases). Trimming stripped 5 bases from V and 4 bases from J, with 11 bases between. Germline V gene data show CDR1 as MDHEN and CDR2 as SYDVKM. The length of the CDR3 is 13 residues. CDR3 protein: CASSPRRAYGYTF. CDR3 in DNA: TGTGCCAGCAGTCCTCGCAGGGCCTATGGCTACACCTTC.

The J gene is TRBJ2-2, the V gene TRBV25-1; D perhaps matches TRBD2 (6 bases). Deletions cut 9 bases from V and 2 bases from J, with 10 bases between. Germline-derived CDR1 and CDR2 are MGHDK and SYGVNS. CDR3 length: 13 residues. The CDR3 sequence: CASRDFNTGELFF. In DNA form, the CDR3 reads TGTGCCAGTAGGGACTTTAACACCGGGGAGCTGTTTTTT.

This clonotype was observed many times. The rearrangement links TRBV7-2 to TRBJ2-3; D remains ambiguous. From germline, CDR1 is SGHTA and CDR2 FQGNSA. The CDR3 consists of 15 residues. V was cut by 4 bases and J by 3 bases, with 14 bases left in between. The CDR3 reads CASSSLGAWTDTQYF. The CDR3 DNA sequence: TGTGCCAGCAGCTCTCTCGGTGCATGGACAGATACGCAGTATTTT.

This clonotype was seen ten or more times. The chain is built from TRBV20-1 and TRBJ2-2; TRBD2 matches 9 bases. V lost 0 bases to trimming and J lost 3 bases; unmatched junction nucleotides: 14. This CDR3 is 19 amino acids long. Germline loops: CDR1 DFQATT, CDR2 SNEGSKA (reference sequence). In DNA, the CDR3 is TGCAGTGCTAGAGATCGGCTAGCGGGACACCGGCGTGACACCGGGGAGCTGTTTTTT. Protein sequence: CSARDRLAGHRRDTGELFF.

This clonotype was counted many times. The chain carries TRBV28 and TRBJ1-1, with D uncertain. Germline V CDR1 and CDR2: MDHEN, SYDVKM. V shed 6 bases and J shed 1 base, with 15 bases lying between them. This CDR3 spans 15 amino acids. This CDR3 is CASSDPGKRNTEAFF. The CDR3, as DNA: TGTGCCAGCAGCGATCCCGGAAAGAGGAACACTGAAGCTTTCTTT.

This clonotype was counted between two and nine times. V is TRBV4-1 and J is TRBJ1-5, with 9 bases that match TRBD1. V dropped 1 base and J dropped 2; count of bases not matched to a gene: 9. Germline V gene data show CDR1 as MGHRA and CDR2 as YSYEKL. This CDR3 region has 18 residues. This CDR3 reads CASSQGPGTGWGNQPQHF. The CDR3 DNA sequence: TGCGCCAGCAGCCAAGGCCCCGGGACAGGGTGGGGCAATCAGCCCCAGCATTTT.

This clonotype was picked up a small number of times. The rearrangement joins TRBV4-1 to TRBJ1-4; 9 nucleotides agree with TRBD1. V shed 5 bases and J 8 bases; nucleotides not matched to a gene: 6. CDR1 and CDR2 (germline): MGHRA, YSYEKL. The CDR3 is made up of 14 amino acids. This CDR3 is CASSLQGAGEKLFF. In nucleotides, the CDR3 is TGCGCCAGCAGCTTACAGGGGGCCGGGGAAAAACTGTTTTTT.

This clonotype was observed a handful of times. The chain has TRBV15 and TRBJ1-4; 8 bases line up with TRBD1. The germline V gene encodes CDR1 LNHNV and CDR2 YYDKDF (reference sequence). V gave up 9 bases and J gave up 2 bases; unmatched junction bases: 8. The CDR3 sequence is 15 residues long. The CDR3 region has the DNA TGTGCCACAGGACAGGGATCGGGTACTAATGAAAAACTGTTTTTT. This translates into CATGQGSGTNEKLFF.

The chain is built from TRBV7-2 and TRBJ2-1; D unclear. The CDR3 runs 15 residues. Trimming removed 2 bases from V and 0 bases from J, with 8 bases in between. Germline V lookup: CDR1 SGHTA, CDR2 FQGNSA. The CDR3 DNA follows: TGTGCCAGCAGCTTACCCTCCTACTCCTACAATGAGCAGTTCTTC. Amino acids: CASSLPSYSYNEQFF.

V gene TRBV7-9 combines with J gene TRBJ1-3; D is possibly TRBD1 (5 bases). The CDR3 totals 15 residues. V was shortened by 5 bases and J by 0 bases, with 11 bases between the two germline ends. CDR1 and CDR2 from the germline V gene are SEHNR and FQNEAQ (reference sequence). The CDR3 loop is CASSLQVTSGNTIYF. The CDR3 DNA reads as TGTGCCAGCAGCCTACAGGTTACCTCTGGAAACACCATATATTTT.

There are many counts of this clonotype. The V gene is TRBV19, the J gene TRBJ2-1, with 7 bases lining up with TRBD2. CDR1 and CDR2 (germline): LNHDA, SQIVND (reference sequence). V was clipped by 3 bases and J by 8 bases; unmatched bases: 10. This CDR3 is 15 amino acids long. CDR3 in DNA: TGTGCCAGTAGTATGTCCCGACTAGCCGCCGATGAGCAGTTCTTC. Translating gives CASSMSRLAADEQFF.

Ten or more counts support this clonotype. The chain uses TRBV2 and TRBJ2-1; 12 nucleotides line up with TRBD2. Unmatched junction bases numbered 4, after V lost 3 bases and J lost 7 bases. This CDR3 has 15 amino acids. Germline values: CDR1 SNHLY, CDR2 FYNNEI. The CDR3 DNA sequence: TGTGCCAGCAGTGAGCTAGCGGGAGGGGTGAATGAGCAGTTCTTC. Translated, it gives CASSELAGGVNEQFF.

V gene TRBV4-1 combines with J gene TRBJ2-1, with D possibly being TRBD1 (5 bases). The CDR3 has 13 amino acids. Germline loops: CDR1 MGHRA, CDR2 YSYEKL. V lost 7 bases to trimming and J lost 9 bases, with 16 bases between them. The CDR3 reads CASKGLDDFEQFF. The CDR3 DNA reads TGCGCCAGCAAGGGGCTAGACGACTTTGAGCAGTTCTTC.

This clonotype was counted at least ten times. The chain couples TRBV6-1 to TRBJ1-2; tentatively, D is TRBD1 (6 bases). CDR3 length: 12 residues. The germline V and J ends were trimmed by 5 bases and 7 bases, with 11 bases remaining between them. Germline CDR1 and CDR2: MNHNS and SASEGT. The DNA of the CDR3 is TGTGCCAGCAGTACAGGGTCCTCTGGCTACACCTTC. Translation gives CASSTGSSGYTF.

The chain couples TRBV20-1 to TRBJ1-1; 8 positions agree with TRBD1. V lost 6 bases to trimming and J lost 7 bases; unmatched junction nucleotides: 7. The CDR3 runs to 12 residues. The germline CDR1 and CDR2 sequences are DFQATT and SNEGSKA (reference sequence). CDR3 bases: TGCAGTGCCAGGACAGGGCGCAATGAAGCTTTCTTT. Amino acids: CSARTGRNEAFF.

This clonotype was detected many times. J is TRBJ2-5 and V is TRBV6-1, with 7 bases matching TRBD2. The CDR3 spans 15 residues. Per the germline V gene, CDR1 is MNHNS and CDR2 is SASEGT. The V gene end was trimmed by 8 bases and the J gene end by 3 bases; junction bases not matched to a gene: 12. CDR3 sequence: CASSLTPGREETQYF. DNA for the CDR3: TGTGCCAGCTCTCTGACCCCAGGGAGGGAAGAGACCCAGTACTTC.

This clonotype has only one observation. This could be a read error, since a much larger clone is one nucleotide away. The chain's CDR3 is CAWSVFGDHKQFF. CDR3 DNA: TGTGCCTGGAGTGTATTCGGGGACCATAAGCAGTTCTTC. The chain is built from TRBV30 and TRBJ2-1; D is possibly TRBD1 or TRBD2 (5 bases each). The CDR3 is 13 residues long. V gave up 0 bases and J gave up 11 bases, with 14 bases separating them. The germline gives CDR1 GTSNPN, CDR2 SVGIG (reference sequence). The full variable domain, in which reference TRBV30 and TRBJ2-1 provide the parts outside the CDR3, is SQTIHQWPATLVQPVGSPLSLECTVEGTSNPNLYWYRQAAGRGLQLLFYSVGIGQISSEVPQNLSASRPQDRQFILSSKKLLLSDSGFYLCAWSVFGDHKQFFGPGTRLTVL.

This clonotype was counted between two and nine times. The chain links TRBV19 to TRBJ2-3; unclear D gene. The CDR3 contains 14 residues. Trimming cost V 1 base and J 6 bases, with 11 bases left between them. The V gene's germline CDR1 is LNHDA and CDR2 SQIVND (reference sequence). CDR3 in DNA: TGTGCCAGTAGTATAGGGCGACAAGGTGATACGCAGTATTTT. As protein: CASSIGRQGDTQYF.

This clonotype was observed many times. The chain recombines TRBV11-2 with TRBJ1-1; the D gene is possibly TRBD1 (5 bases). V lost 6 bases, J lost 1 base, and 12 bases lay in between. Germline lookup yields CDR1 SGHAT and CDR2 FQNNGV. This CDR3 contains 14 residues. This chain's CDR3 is CASRAREGNTEAFF. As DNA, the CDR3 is TGTGCCAGCAGGGCCAGGGAGGGGAACACTGAAGCTTTCTTT.

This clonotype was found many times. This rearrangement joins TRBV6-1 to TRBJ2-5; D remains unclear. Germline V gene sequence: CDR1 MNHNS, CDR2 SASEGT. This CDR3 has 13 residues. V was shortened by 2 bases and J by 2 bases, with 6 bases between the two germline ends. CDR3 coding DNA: TGTGCCAGCAGTGAACCCAATCAAGAGACCCAGTACTTC. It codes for CASSEPNQETQYF.

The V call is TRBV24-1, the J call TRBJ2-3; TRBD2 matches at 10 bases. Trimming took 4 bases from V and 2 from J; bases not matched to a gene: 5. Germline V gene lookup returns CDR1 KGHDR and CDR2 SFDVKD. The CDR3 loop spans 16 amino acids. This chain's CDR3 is CATSEGLAPHTDTQYF. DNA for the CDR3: TGTGCCACCAGTGAGGGACTAGCGCCTCACACAGATACGCAGTATTTT.

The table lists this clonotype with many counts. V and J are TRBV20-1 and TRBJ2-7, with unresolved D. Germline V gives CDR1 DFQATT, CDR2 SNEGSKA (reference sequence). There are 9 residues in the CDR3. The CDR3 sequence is CSIGREQYF. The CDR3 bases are TGCAGCATAGGGCGGGAGCAGTACTTC.

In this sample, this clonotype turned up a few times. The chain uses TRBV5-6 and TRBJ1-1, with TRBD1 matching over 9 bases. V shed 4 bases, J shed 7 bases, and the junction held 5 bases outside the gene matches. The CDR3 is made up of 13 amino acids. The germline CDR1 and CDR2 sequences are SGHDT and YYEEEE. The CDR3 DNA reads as TGTGCCAGCAGCGATACAGGGGGCAGTGAAGCTTTCTTT. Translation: CASSDTGGSEAFF. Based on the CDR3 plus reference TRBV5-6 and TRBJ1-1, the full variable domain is DAGVTQSPTHLIKTRGQQVTLRCSPKSGHDTVSWYQQALGQGPQFIFQYYEEEERQRGNFPDRFSGHQFPNYSSELNVNALLLGDSALYLCASSDTGGSEAFFGQGTRLTVV.

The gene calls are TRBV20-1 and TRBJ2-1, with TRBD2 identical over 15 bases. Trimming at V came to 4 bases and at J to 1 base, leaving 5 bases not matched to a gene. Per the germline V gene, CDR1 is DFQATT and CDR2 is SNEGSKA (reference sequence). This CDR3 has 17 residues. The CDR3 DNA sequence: TGCAGTGCTAAGGGACTAGCGGGAGGAGGATCCTACAATGAGCAGTTCTTC. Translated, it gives CSAKGLAGGGSYNEQFF.

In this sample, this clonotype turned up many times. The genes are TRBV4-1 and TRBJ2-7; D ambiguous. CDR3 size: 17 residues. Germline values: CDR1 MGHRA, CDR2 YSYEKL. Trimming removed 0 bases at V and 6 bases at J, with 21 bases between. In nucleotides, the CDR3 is TGCGCCAGCAGCCAAGACCCGCTAACTTTAGCAGCCGGCGAGCAGTACTTC. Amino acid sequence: CASSQDPLTLAAGEQYF.

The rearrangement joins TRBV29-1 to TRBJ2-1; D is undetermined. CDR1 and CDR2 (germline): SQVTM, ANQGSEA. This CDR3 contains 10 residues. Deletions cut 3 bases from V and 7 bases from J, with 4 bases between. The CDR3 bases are TGCAGCGTTGACTTGAATGAGCAGTTCTTC. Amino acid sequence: CSVDLNEQFF.

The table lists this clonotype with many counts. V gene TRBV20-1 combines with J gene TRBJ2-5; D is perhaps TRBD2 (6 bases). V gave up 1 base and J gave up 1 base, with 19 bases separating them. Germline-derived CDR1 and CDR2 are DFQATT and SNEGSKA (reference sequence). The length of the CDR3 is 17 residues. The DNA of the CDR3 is TGCAGTGCTAGAGGCGGGATGGTAGCGGAGACCCAAGAGACCCAGTACTTC. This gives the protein CSARGGMVAETQETQYF.